This T cell receptor (beta chain) was documented in a study of T-cell memory formation after mild COVID-19. TCRdb reanalysed the 5' RACE reads using MiXCR and keeps one entry per CDR3 protein. Among approximately 89,000 distinct CDR3 sequences, more than 10% were seen once, and the ten largest hold less than 45%. The sample comprised PBMCs or a T cell subset sorted from them (not recorded which). This receptor was identified in a man between 18 and 35 years old who had mild COVID-19 (a few samples of this study predate the infection). Cell type and time point are not known.

The chain's CDR3 is CASSLRPYGYTF. CDR3 DNA: TGTGCCAGCAGCTTACGTCCGTATGGCTACACCTTC. This chain uses TRBV7-2 with TRBJ1-2; D unclear. Between the trimmed V and J ends, which lost 2 bases and 5 bases, there was a span of 6 bases. This CDR3 is 12 amino acids long. Germline V gene sequence: CDR1 SGHTA, CDR2 FQGNSA.